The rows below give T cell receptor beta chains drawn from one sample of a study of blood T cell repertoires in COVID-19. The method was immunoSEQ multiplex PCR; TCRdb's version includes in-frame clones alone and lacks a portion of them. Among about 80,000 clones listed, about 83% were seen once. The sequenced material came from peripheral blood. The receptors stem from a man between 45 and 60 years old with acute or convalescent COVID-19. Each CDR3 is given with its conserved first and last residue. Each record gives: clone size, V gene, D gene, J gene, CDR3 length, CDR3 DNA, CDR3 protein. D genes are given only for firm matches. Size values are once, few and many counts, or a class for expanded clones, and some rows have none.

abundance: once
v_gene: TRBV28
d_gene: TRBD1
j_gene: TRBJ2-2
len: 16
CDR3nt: TGTGCCAGCAGCCGCTTGGACAGGGGGTATACCGGGGAGCTGTTTTTT
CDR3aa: CASSRLDRGYTGELFF

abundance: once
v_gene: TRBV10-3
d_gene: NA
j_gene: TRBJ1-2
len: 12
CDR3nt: TGTGCCATCAGTCTGGCAGGGGATGGCTACACCTTC
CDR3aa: CAISLAGDGYTF

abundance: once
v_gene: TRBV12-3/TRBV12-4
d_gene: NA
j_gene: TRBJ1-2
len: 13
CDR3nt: TGTGCCAGCAGTTTAGCACTGACAGTTGGCTACACCTTC
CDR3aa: CASSLALTVGYTF

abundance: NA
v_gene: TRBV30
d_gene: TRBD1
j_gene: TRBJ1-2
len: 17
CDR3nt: TGTGCCTGGAGTTCGACAGGGAATGTGCTCGAGAACTATGGCTACACCTTC
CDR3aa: CAWSSTGNVLENYGYTF

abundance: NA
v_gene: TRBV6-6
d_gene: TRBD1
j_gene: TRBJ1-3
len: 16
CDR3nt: TGTGCCAGCAGTCCTCCCAATACAGGGGCGGGAAACACCATATATTTT
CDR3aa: CASSPPNTGAGNTIYF

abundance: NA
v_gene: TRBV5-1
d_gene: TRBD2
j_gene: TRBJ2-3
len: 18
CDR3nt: TGCGCCAGCAGCTCCGTCCCATCTAGCGGGAAAAGGTCAGATACGCAGTATTTT
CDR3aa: CASSSVPSSGKRSDTQYF

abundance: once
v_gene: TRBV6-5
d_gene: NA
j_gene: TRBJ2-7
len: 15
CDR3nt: TGTGCCACTCGGGGGGCGGACAGAAGCTCCTACGAGCAGTACTTC
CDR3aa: CATRGADRSSYEQYF

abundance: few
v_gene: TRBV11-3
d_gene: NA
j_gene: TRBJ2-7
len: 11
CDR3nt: TGTGCCAGCGGACGGGAGAGGGAACAGTACTTC
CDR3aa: CASGREREQYF

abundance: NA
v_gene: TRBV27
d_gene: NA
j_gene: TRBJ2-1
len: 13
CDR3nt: TGTGCCAGCAAAGCGACTTACTACAATGAGCAGTTCTTC
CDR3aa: CASKATYYNEQFF

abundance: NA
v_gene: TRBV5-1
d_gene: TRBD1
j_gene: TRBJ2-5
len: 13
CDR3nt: TGCGCCAGCAGCACGGGACAGCAAGAGACCCAGTACTTC
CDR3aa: CASSTGQQETQYF

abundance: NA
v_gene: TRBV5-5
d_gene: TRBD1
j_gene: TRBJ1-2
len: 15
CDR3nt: TGTGCCAGCAGCTTTCGGGACAGGGTGGACTATGGCTACACCTTC
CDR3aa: CASSFRDRVDYGYTF

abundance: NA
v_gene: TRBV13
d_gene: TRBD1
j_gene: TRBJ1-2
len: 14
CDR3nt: TGTGCCAGCAGTCAGAGGACAGGCCTCTATGGCTACACCTTC
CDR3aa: CASSQRTGLYGYTF

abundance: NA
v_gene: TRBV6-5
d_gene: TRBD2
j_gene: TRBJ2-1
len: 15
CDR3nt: TGTGCCAGCAGTTACGGTCGGGGGGGGTACAATGAGCAGTTCTTC
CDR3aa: CASSYGRGGYNEQFF

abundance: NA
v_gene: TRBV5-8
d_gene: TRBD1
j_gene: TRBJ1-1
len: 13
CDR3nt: TGTGCCAGCAGACGGACAGGGTCGACTGAAGCTTTCTTT
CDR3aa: CASRRTGSTEAFF

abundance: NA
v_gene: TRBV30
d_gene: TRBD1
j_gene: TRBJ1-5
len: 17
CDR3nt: TGTGCCTGGAGTGTACGGTACTTGGGACAGGGGAATCAGCCCCAGCATTTT
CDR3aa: CAWSVRYLGQGNQPQHF

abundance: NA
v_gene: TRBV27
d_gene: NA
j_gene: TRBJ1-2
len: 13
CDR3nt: TGTGCCAGCAGATTCGGGGGGGCTAGTGGCTACACCTTC
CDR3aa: CASRFGGASGYTF

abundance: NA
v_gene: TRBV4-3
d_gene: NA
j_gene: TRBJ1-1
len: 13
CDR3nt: TGCGCCAGCAGCCAATCAGGGGTGACTGAAGCTTTCTTT
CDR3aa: CASSQSGVTEAFF

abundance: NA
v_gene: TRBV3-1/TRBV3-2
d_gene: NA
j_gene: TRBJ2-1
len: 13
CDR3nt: TGTGCCAGCAGCCAAGGGAGGTACAATGAGCAGTTCTTC
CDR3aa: CASSQGRYNEQFF

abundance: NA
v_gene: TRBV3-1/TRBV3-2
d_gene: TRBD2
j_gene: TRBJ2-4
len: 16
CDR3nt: TGTGCCAGCAGCCATGCCAGACTAGCGGGAGGAAACATTCAGTACTTC
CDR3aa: CASSHARLAGGNIQYF

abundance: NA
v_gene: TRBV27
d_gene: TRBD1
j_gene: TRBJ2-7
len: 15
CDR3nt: TGTGCCAGCAGAACCGGACAGGGATGGGCCTACGAGCAGTACTTC
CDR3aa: CASRTGQGWAYEQYF

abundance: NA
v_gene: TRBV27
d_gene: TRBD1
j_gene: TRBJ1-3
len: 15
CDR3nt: TGTGCCAGCAGTCAGGGACAGTCCTCTGGAAACACCATATATTTT
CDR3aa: CASSQGQSSGNTIYF

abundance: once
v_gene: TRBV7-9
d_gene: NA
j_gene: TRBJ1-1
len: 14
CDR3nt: TGTGCCAGCAGCTTAGTGAGGCTGAACACTGAAGCTTTCTTT
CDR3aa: CASSLVRLNTEAFF

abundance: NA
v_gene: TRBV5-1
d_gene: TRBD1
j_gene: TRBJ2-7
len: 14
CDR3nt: TGCGCCAGCATGGGACAGGGGGTATACTACGAGCAGTACTTC
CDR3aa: CASMGQGVYYEQYF

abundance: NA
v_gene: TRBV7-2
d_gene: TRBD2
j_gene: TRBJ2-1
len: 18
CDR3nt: TGTGCCAGCAGCTTAGGACCTAGCGGGGAGAGCTCCTACAATGAGCAGTTCTTC
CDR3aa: CASSLGPSGESSYNEQFF

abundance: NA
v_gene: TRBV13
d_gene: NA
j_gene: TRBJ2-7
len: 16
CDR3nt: TGTGCCAGCAGCTTAGTTCCTGGGGGCCCAACCTACGAGCAGTACTTC
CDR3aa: CASSLVPGGPTYEQYF

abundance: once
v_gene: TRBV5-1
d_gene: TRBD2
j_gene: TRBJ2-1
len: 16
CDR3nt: TGCGCCAGCAGCTTGGCCTCTAGCGGCAGGCCCAATGAGCAGTTCTTC
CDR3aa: CASSLASSGRPNEQFF

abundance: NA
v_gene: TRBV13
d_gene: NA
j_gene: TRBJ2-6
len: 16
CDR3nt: TGTGCCAGCAGTTTGATGACAGACTCTGGGGCCAACGTCCTGACTTTC
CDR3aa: CASSLMTDSGANVLTF

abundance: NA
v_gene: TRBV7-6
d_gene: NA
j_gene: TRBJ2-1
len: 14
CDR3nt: TGTGCCAGCAACCAGGGGGGCTCCTACAATGAGCAGTTCTTC
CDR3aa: CASNQGGSYNEQFF

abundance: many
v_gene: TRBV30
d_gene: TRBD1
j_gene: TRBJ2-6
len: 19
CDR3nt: TGTGCCTGGAGTAGTACCGCCCGGGACAGAATCTCTGGGGCCAACGTCCTGACTTTC
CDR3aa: CAWSSTARDRISGANVLTF

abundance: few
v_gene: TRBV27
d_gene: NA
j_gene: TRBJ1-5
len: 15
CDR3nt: TGTGCCAGCAGTTTTGGCTTTAATAGCAATCAGCCCCAGCATTTT
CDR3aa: CASSFGFNSNQPQHF